The 21 T cell receptor beta chains in this list originate from one sample, sequenced in a study of T cell repertoires in cytomegalovirus infection. No antigen has been identified for these receptors. TCRdb itself ran the reads through MiXCR, one entry per CDR3 protein. The table records approximately 390,000 distinct CDR3 sequences, about a third of them present only once. The sequenced sample was cultured PBMCs, obtained from culture after CMV antigen stimulation. These receptors all come from a human donor in good health (CMV status not recorded). Some clones in this sample may be carry-over from other donors' samples.

The gene calls are TRBV29-1 and TRBJ2-7; perhaps TRBD1 as D (5 bases). The CDR3 covers 12 residues. CDR1 is SQVTM and CDR2 is ANQGSEA in the germline V gene. V dropped 4 bases and J dropped 3 bases, with 10 bases sitting between them. Here the CDR3 reads CSVGQGNYEQYV. CDR3 nucleotide sequence: TGCAGCGTTGGGCAGGGAAACTACGAGCAGTACGTC.

The chain couples TRBV7-3 to TRBJ2-3; 8 positions match TRBD2. V shed 4 bases and J 3 bases; nucleotides not matched to a gene: 9. Germline loops: CDR1 SGHTA, CDR2 FQGTGA. The CDR3 contains 16 residues. The CDR3 DNA reads as TGTGCCAGCAGCTCCGGGACTAGTCATAGTACAGATACGCAGTATTTT. This sequence encodes CASSSGTSHSTDTQYF.

The chain uses TRBV3-1 and TRBJ2-3, with 9 positions matching TRBD1. CDR1 and CDR2 (germline): LGHDT, YNNKEL (reference sequence). The CDR3 covers 16 residues. The junction had 7 bases not matched to a gene; V was cut back by 4 bases and J by 2 bases. The CDR3 loop reads CASSPRTGALTDTQYF. For the CDR3, the DNA is TGTGCCAGCAGCCCCCGGACAGGGGCCCTCACAGATACGCAGTATTTT.

This clonotype was recorded a few times. The chain has TRBV7-2 and TRBJ2-7, with TRBD2 matching 11 bases. The germline gives CDR1 SGHTA, CDR2 FQGNSA. This CDR3 is built from 14 residues. Trimming took 5 bases from V and 3 from J; bases not matched to a gene: 3. The CDR3 loop is CASSISGRGYEQYF. CDR3 nucleotides: TGTGCCAGCAGCATTAGCGGGAGGGGCTACGAGCAGTACTTC.

This clonotype was observed a handful of times. The chain combines TRBV10-3 with TRBJ1-2, with 7 bases lining up with TRBD1. V shed 8 bases and J 6 bases; nucleotides not matched to a gene: 15. Germline V gene sequence: CDR1 ENHRY, CDR2 SYGVKD. CDR3 size: 15 residues. The CDR3 nucleotides are TGTGCCATCGGAAAAATACGGACAGGCCTGGATGGCTACACCTTC. Protein sequence: CAIGKIRTGLDGYTF.

This clonotype was counted between two and nine times. V usage is TRBV12-3 or TRBV12-4 and J usage is TRBJ1-1; D is possibly TRBD1 (6 bases). V lost 5 bases, J lost 7 bases, and 23 bases lay in between. The CDR3 has 16 residues. The CDR3 region has the DNA TGTGCCAGCAGTCCACCTGGGGCAGGGGCTTTGAATGAAGCTTTCTTT. Translating it yields CASSPPGAGALNEAFF.

V is TRBV29-1 and J is TRBJ2-7, with 8 nucleotides matching TRBD2. Germline trimming cut 5 bases from V and 4 bases from J; bases unmatched to any gene: 7. Germline CDR1 is SQVTM and CDR2 is ANQGSEA. The CDR3 is made up of 13 amino acids. CDR3 coding DNA: TGCAGCGTTATACCGGGACTAGTGTACGAGCAGTACGTC. As protein: CSVIPGLVYEQYV.

V gene TRBV16 combines with J gene TRBJ1-1; no definite D call. V gave up 2 bases and J gave up 10 bases, with 14 bases separating them. The CDR3 extends over 13 amino acids. Germline V CDR1 and CDR2: KGHSY, FQNENV. The CDR3 DNA follows: TGTGCCAGCAGCCAAGCGTCTGGGCTAGGAGCTTTCTTT. It encodes CASSQASGLGAFF.

There are a few counts of this clonotype. The chain carries TRBV12-3 or TRBV12-4 and TRBJ1-1, with D unresolved. With 5 bases removed from V and 4 bases from J, the gap between germline ends came to 11 bases. This CDR3 is 13 amino acids long. CDR3 DNA: TGTGCCAGCAGTGGAAATGTGGCCACTGAAGCTTTCTTT. Its protein product is CASSGNVATEAFF.

The chain couples TRBV19 to TRBJ2-2; 9 nucleotides match TRBD2. The J segment lost 0 bases and the V segment lost 11 bases, leaving 10 bases of the junction unmatched. Germline CDR1 and CDR2: LNHDA and SQIVND (reference sequence). The CDR3 has 16 residues. CDR3 in DNA: TGTGCCGCGGGGCGGGAGGGCCTCCCGAACACCGGGGAGCTGTTTTTT. It encodes CAAGREGLPNTGELFF. Full variable domain (remainder filled in from reference TRBV19 and TRBJ2-2): DGGITQSPKYLFRKEGQNVTLSCEQNLNHDAMYWYRQDPGQGLRLIYYSQIVNDFQKGDIAEGYSVSREKKESFPLTVTSAQKNPTAFYLCAAGREGLPNTGELFFGEGSRLTVL.

The rearrangement joins TRBV4-1 to TRBJ1-1; no reliable D call. Trimming took 3 bases from V and 8 from J, leaving 10 bases between them. Germline CDR1 and CDR2: MGHRA and YSYEKL. This CDR3 comprises 12 residues. The chain's CDR3 is CASSQTFGEAFF. For the CDR3, the DNA is TGCGCCAGCAGCCAGACCTTTGGAGAAGCTTTCTTT.

This clonotype was seen more than once but under ten times. The chain couples TRBV11-2 to TRBJ2-2; TRBD2 might be the D (6 bases). The CDR3 has 15 amino acids. V was clipped by 3 bases and J by 9 bases, with 17 bases between them. Germline lookup yields CDR1 SGHAT and CDR2 FQNNGV. CDR3: CASSFSGTVRRELFF. CDR3 DNA: TGTGCCAGCAGCTTTAGTGGGACTGTTCGCCGGGAGCTGTTTTTT. Complete variable domain (other parts from reference TRBV11-2 and TRBJ2-2): EAGVAQSPRYKIIEKRQSVAFWCNPISGHATLYWYQQILGQGPKLLIQFQNNGVVDDSQLPKDRFSAERLKGVDSTLKIQPAKLEDSAVYLCASSFSGTVRRELFFGEGSRLTVL.

The chain uses TRBV7-6 and TRBJ1-3; no clear D. The CDR3 spans 14 residues. The germline V gene encodes CDR1 SGHVS and CDR2 FNYEAQ. Trimming took off 3 bases at V and 2 bases at J, with 8 bases between the two ends. In DNA, the CDR3 is TGTGCCAGCAGCTTTGCGGTGACTGGAAACACCATATATTTT. It specifies CASSFAVTGNTIYF.

The sample holds a few counts of this clonotype. The chain has TRBV6-6 and TRBJ2-3, with TRBD1 identical over 7 bases. Germline V CDR1 and CDR2: MNHNY, SVGAGI (reference sequence). V gave up 5 bases and J gave up 6 bases; unmatched junction bases: 5. This CDR3 has 13 amino acids. CDR3 in DNA: TGTGCCAGCAGTCCTCCGGGACAGGATACGCAGTATTTT. The encoded protein is CASSPPGQDTQYF.

This clonotype was seen a handful of times. The chain uses TRBV7-2 and TRBJ1-5; D not certain. CDR3 length equals 15 residues. Trimming left V 5 bases short and J 0 bases short, with 11 bases between. Germline V gene sequence: CDR1 SGHTA, CDR2 FQGNSA. CDR3 residues: CASSRNRASNQPQHF. The CDR3 nucleotides are TGTGCCAGCAGCCGCAACAGAGCTAGCAATCAGCCCCAGCATTTT.

This clonotype has just a few counts. The rearrangement joins TRBV7-8 to TRBJ1-1; TRBD1 aligns across 9 bases. The V segment lost 6 bases and the J segment 8 bases; nucleotides outside the gene matches: 19. Germline values: CDR1 SGHVS, CDR2 FQNEAQ. This CDR3 is built from 17 residues. The CDR3 DNA is TGTGCCAGCAGTCCTCGATTGGACAGGGGAGGGTTCCGCGAAGCTTTCTTT. Amino acid sequence: CASSPRLDRGGFREAFF.

The table lists this clonotype with a few counts. This chain uses TRBV7-2 with TRBJ2-5, with 10 bases matching TRBD1. V gave up 4 bases and J gave up 5 bases; unmatched junction bases: 4. This CDR3 has 14 amino acids. The germline V gene encodes CDR1 SGHTA and CDR2 FQGNSA. DNA for the CDR3: TGTGCCAGCAGCTCGGGACAGGGGCCGGAGACCCAGTACTTC. Residues: CASSSGQGPETQYF. Drawing the rest from reference TRBV7-2 and TRBJ2-5, the complete variable domain is GAGVSQSPSNKVTEKGKDVELRCDPISGHTALYWYRQSLGQGLEFLIYFQGNSAPDKSGLPSDRFSAERTGGSVSTLTIQRTQQEDSAVYLCASSSGQGPETQYFGPGTRLLVL.

The rearrangement joins TRBV6-1 to TRBJ2-5; 13 bases fit TRBD2. The CDR3 runs 16 residues. Per the germline V gene, CDR1 is MNHNS and CDR2 is SASEGT. Trimming removed 6 bases from V and 5 bases from J; junction bases left unmatched: 9. CDR3 amino acids: CASSLGGLAGRETQYF. In DNA, the CDR3 is TGTGCCAGCAGCTTGGGGGGACTAGCGGGAAGGGAGACCCAGTACTTC.

This chain links TRBV27 with TRBJ2-1; TRBD1 aligns across 7 bases. Trimming cost V 3 bases and J 10 bases; bases outside gene matches: 6. The CDR3 is 13 amino acids. Germline V gene lookup returns CDR1 MNHEY and CDR2 SMNVEV (reference sequence). The CDR3 DNA sequence: TGTGCCAGCAGTTTTTCAACAGGGGTAGAGCAGTTCTTC. Its protein is CASSFSTGVEQFF.

This clonotype was counted at least ten times. The chain has TRBV7-2 and TRBJ2-1; TRBD2 agrees at 9 bases. After removal of 0 bases from V and 8 bases from J, the junction contained 5 bases not matched to a gene. Germline CDR1 SGHTA, CDR2 FQGNSA. This CDR3 comprises 15 residues. The CDR3 bases are TGTGCCAGCAGCTTAGCGACTAGCGGAAACGATGAGCAGTTCTTC. Amino acids: CASSLATSGNDEQFF.

The J gene is TRBJ2-5, the V gene TRBV7-2; the D is unclear. This CDR3 has 14 residues. Per the germline V gene, CDR1 is SGHTA and CDR2 is FQGNSA. V was shortened by 1 base and J by 0 bases, with 6 bases between the two germline ends. The CDR3 here is CASSLDPNQETQYF. CDR3 sequence (DNA): TGTGCCAGCAGCTTAGATCCGAACCAAGAGACCCAGTACTTC.